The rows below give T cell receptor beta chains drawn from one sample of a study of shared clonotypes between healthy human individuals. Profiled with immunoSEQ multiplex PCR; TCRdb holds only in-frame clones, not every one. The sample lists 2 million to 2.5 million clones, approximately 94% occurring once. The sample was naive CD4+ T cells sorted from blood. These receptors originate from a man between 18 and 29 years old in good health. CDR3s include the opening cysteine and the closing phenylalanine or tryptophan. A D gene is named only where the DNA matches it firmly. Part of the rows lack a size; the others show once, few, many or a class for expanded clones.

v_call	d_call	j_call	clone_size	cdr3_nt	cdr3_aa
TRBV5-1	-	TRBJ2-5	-	TGCGCCAGCAGCTTGGCCTTCGGGGGCGCGAGGCAAGAGACCCAGTACTTC	CASSLAFGGARQETQYF
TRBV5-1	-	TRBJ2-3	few	TGCGCCAGCAGCTTAGGGACTAGCACAGATACGCAGTATTTT	CASSLGTSTDTQYF
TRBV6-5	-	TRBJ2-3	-	TGTGCCAGCAGTTCTAGGCCAGATACGCAGTATTTT	CASSSRPDTQYF
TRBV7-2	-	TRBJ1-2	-	TGTGCCAGCACTCTGCTGACAGAGAGCTATGGCTACACCTTC	CASTLLTESYGYTF
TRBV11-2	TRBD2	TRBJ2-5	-	TGTGCCAGCGGGGAGGGAGAGACCCAGTACTTC	CASGEGETQYF
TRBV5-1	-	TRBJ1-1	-	TGCGCCAGCAGCTTGGCCGACACTGAAGCTTTCTTT	CASSLADTEAFF
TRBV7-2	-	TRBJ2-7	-	TGTGCCAGCAGCTCGTCGAACGTCTACGAGCAGTACTTC	CASSSSNVYEQYF
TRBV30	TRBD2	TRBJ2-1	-	TGTGCCTGGAGTGCCGATAGGACTAGCGCCTACAATGAGCAGTTCTTC	CAWSADRTSAYNEQFF
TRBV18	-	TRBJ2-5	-	TGTGCCAGCTCACAGATAGCGTGGGAGACCCAGTACTTC	CASSQIAWETQYF
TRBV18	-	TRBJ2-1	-	TGTGCCAGCTCACTAGCTGGTGATCACAATGAGCAGTTCTTC	CASSLAGDHNEQFF
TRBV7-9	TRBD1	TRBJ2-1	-	TGTGCCAGCACCCAGGGGGTAACCTACAATGAGCAGTTCTTC	CASTQGVTYNEQFF
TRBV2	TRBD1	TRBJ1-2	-	TGTGCCAGCAGTGAACTTGAAGGGACAGCATATGGCTACACCTTC	CASSELEGTAYGYTF
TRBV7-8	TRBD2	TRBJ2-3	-	TGTGCCAGCAGTTCCGGGACTACCAGCACAGATACGCAGTATTTT	CASSSGTTSTDTQYF
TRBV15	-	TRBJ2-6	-	TGTGCCACCAGCAGCGCTGGGGCCAACGTCCTGACTTTC	CATSSAGANVLTF
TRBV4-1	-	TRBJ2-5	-	TGCGCCAGCAGCCAAGATGGACAGAAAGAGACCCAGTACTTC	CASSQDGQKETQYF
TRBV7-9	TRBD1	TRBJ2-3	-	TGTGCCAGCAGCTTACTCGACAGGGTTAGCACAGATACGCAGTATTTT	CASSLLDRVSTDTQYF
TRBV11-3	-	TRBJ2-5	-	TGTGCCAGCAGCTTAGGAAGTCGGGAGACCCAGTACTTC	CASSLGSRETQYF
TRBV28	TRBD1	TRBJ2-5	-	TGTGCCAGCAGTTTTGCCCGCCAGGGGGCGACCCAGTACTTC	CASSFARQGATQYF
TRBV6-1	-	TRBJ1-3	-	TGTGCCAGCACCAAGCCGGGCATCTCTGGAAACACCATATATTTT	CASTKPGISGNTIYF
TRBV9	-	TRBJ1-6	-	TGTGCCAGCGGGATACTAAATTCACCCCTCCACTTT	CASGILNSPLHF
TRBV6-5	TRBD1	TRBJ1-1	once	TGTGCCAGCAGTCGGGAGGGGGCTGTTGGCACTGAAGCTTTCTTT	CASSREGAVGTEAFF
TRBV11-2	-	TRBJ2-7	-	TGTGCCAGCAGCTTAGATTTCAACGAGCAGTACTTC	CASSLDFNEQYF
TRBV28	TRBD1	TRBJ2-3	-	TGTGCCAGCGACAGGGACAGGAGGCCCACAGATACGCAGTATTTT	CASDRDRRPTDTQYF
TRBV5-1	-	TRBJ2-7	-	TGCGCCAGCAGCTTGGGATCCCCGGGGACTCCACTCGTTATAGCACCCTACGAGCAGTACTTC	CASSLGSPGTPLVIAPYEQYF
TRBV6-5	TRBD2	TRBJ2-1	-	TGTGCCAGCAGAGGGACTAGCGGGGGGGAGCAGTTCTTC	CASRGTSGGEQFF
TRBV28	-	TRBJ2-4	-	TGTGCCAGCAGTCCCCCGGGGGCCCGACGTATGATACAGTACTTC	CASSPPGARRMIQYF
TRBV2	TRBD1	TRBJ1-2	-	TGTGCCAGCAGTGTGACAGGGAACTATGGCTACACCTTC	CASSVTGNYGYTF
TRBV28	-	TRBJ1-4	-	TGTGCCAGCACCCCCGGTCTCGCAAATGAAAAACTGTTTTTT	CASTPGLANEKLFF
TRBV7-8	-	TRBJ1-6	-	TGTGCCAGCAGCTTAGAGCACTCACCCCTCCACTTT	CASSLEHSPLHF
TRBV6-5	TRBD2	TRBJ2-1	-	TGTGCCAGCAGAACCGGGACTACCCATCCCCAAAGGCAGTTCTTC	CASRTGTTHPQRQFF
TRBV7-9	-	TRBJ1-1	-	TGTGCCAGCAGCTCGTCCGCCAGCGGCGAAGCTTTCTTT	CASSSSASGEAFF
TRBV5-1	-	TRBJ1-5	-	TGCGCCAGCAGCTTGCTAACAGGGCCTAATCAGCCCCAGCATTTT	CASSLLTGPNQPQHF
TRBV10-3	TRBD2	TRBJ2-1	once	TGTGCCATCAGTGAGTCGAGTAGCGGGAGGGCCAATGAGCAGTTCTTC	CAISESSSGRANEQFF
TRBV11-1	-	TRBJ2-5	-	TGTGCCAGCAGCTTAGGAGTTCGGGAGACCCAGTACTTC	CASSLGVRETQYF
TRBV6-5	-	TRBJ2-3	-	TGTGCCAGCGGGGGGTTAGATACGCAGTATTTT	CASGGLDTQYF
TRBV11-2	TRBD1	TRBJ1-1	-	TGTGCCAGCAGCTGGACAGGGACTGAAGCTTTCTTT	CASSWTGTEAFF
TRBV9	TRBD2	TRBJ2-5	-	TGTGCCAGCAGCCCCCCGGGGCTAGCGGGAGAGACCCAGTACTTC	CASSPPGLAGETQYF
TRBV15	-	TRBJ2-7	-	TGTGCCACCAGCAGAGTTGCTGGCGAGCAGTACTTC	CATSRVAGEQYF
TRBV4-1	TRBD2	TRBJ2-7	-	TGCGCCAGCAGCCAAGGGGTACTAGCGGGAGTCTCCTACGAGCAGTACTTC	CASSQGVLAGVSYEQYF
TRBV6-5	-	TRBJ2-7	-	TGTGCCAGCAGTTACTCGTATGCGGAATCCTACGAGCAGTACTTC	CASSYSYAESYEQYF
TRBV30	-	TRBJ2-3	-	TGTGCCTGGAGATCCCGGGACCCCTCAGGCAGTACGCAGTATTTT	CAWRSRDPSGSTQYF
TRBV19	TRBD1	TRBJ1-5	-	TGTGCCAGTAGTATCATTCGTACAGGGGGCAATCAGCCCCAGCATTTT	CASSIIRTGGNQPQHF
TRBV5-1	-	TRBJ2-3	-	TGCGCCAGCAGCTCGGGGAGCACAGATACGCAGTATTTT	CASSSGSTDTQYF
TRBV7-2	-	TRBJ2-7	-	TGTGCCAGCAGCCCGTATCAGGCCTACGAGCAGTACTTC	CASSPYQAYEQYF
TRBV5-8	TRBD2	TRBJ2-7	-	TGTGCCAGCAGCTTGGCGGTGCTAGCGGGAGTCTTCTACGAGCAGTACTTC	CASSLAVLAGVFYEQYF
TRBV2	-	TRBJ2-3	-	TGTGCCAGCAGTCGGGGGCAGAGTAGCACAGATACGCAGTATTTT	CASSRGQSSTDTQYF
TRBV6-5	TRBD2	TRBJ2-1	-	TGTGCCAGCAGAACACTAGCGGCGTCCTACAATGAGCAGTTCTTC	CASRTLAASYNEQFF
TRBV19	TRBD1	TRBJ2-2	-	TGTGCCAGTACCCTCACAGGGGGAAGCGGGGAGCTGTTTTTT	CASTLTGGSGELFF
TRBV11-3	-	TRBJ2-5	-	TGTGCCAGCAGCTTAGAAGGGAAGAAAGGAGAGACCCAGTACTTC	CASSLEGKKGETQYF
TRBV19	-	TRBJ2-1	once	TGTGCCAGTAGTATTGTGGCTAGCTCACTCCACAATGAGCAGTTCTTC	CASSIVASSLHNEQFF
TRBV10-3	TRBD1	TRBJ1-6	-	TGTGCCATCAGTGCCCAGACAGGGCCGAATTCACCCCTCCACTTT	CAISAQTGPNSPLHF
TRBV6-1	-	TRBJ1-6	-	TGTGCCAGCAGTGAAGATCCGGGAGCGAGTTCACCCCTCCACTTT	CASSEDPGASSPLHF
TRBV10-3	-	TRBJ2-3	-	TGTGCCATCAGTGAGTCGACTAGGACAGATACGCAGTATTTT	CAISESTRTDTQYF